Sequencing of this T cell receptor beta chain was carried out in a study of blood T cells in healthy people across ages. The table lists this clonotype with a few counts. Primed by a sample-barcoded 5' primer and a J-beta primer mix, a second PCR proceeded for about 7 to 12 cycles. All cDNA molecules were each tagged by a template-switch adaptor with 12 random nucleotides. From the 5' RACE reads, TCRdb called clonotypes with MiXCR, one entry per CDR3 protein. The sample shows 800,000 to 950,000 distinct CDR3 sequences, around 48% of them seen only once. Every sample yielded at least 6 million isolated PBMCs. Looked up from germline, CDR1 is SQVTM and CDR2 is ANQGSEA. This CDR3 has 14 residues. The V and J ends lost 6 bases and 4 bases, in that order; junction bases with no gene match: 10.

The chain employs TRBV29-1 and TRBJ2-7, with 9 bases that match TRBD1. Sequenced input: blood. The clonotype comes from a man aged 30-40 years in good health. Here the CDR3 reads CSVSSGTGSYEQYF. DNA of the CDR3: TGCAGCGTCTCAAGTGGGACAGGGTCTTACGAGCAGTACTTC.